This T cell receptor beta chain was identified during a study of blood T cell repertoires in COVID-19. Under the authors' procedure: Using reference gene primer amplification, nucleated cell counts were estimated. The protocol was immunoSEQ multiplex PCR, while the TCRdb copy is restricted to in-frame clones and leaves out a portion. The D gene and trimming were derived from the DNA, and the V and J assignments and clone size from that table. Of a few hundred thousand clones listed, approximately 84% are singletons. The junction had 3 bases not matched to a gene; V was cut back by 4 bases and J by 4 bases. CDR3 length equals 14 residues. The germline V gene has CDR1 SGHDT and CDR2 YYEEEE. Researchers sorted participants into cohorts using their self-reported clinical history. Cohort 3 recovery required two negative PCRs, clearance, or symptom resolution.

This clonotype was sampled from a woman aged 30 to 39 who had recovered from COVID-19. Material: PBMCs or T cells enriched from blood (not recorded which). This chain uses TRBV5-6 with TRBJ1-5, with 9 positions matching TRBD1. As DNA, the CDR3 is TGTGCCAGCAGCACAGGGGGCGTAAATCAGCCCCAGCATTTT. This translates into CASSTGGVNQPQHF. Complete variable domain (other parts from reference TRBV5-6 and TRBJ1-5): DAGVTQSPTHLIKTRGQQVTLRCSPKSGHDTVSWYQQALGQGPQFIFQYYEEEERQRGNFPDRFSGHQFPNYSSELNVNALLLGDSALYLCASSTGGVNQPQHFGDGTRLSIL.